Shown below are 15 T cell receptor beta chains from a single sample sequenced in a study of shared clonotypes between healthy human individuals. Repertoires were generated with immunoSEQ multiplex PCR, while TCRdb's copy carries only in-frame clones and drops some. The sample shows approximately 320,000 clones, over 65% of them seen only once. Sequencing was performed on memory CD4+ T cells sorted from blood. Regarding subset: CD45RA-negative fraction. These TCRs come from a young man in good health.

The rearrangement joins TRBV28 to TRBJ2-7; 12 bases match TRBD1. Trimming took 8 bases from V and 6 from J; bases not matched to a gene: 8. The V gene's germline CDR1 is MDHEN and CDR2 SYDVKM. The CDR3 sequence is 14 residues long. Here the CDR3 DNA reads TGTGCCAGCCGGGGAGGGACAGGGGGCCGCGAGCAGTACTTC. As protein: CASRGGTGGREQYF.

The CDR3, as DNA: TGTGCCAGCAGTGAAGCTACAGGGAGCGGGCAGCCCCAGCATTTT. Residues: CASSEATGSGQPQHF. V usage is TRBV6-1 and J usage is TRBJ1-5; possibly TRBD1 for D (6 bases). CDR3 length equals 15 residues. CDR1 and CDR2 from the germline V gene are MNHNS and SASEGT. The V end lost 0 bases, the J end lost 7 bases, and 13 bases lay between the germline ends.

The rearrangement joins TRBV14 to TRBJ1-2, with D unresolved. The V and J ends lost 0 bases and 5 bases respectively, with 7 bases between them. Germline CDR1 is SGHDN and CDR2 is FVKESK. The CDR3 has 13 residues. The CDR3 region has the DNA TGTGCCAGCAGCCAAGATTGGCCATATGGCTACACCTTC. It is translated as CASSQDWPYGYTF.

J is TRBJ2-2 and V is TRBV6-1, with D perhaps TRBD1 (6 bases). CDR1 MNHNS and CDR2 SASEGT come from the germline V gene. The CDR3 spans 15 residues. Trimming stripped 7 bases from V and 4 bases from J, with 16 bases between. DNA of the CDR3: TGTGCCAGCATCCCCCAGGGGCTGATCACCGGGGAGCTGTTTTTT. Translated, it gives CASIPQGLITGELFF.

CDR3 loop: CATEFGGGTEAFF. The CDR3 DNA is TGTGCTACCGAATTCGGGGGCGGCACTGAAGCTTTCTTT. The chain couples TRBV7-2 to TRBJ1-1; a possible D gene is TRBD1 (6 bases). CDR3 length: 13 residues. CDR1 and CDR2 from the germline V gene are SGHTA and FQGNSA.

The V and J genes are TRBV18 and TRBJ1-2; D not certain. Germline V gene sequence: CDR1 KGHSH, CDR2 LQKENI. The CDR3 is 14 amino acids. Trimming removed 2 bases at V and 0 bases at J, with 7 bases between. CDR3 bases: TGTGCCAGCTCACCAGAGACCACTAACTATGGCTACACCTTC. This codes for CASSPETTNYGYTF.

V and J are TRBV19 and TRBJ1-1; D possibly corresponds to TRBD1 (6 bases). Germline-derived CDR1 and CDR2 are LNHDA and SQIVND (reference sequence). This CDR3 region has 14 residues. Trimming removed 5 bases from V and 5 bases from J, with 15 bases in between. The chain's CDR3 is CASSVTGTQTEAFF. The CDR3 nucleotides are TGTGCCAGTAGTGTAACAGGGACCCAGACTGAAGCTTTCTTT.

The chain recombines TRBV5-1 with TRBJ2-7, with D possibly being TRBD1 or TRBD2 (6 bases each). V lost 4 bases, J lost 5 bases, and 13 bases lay in between. The CDR3 loop spans 13 amino acids. Germline V gives CDR1 SGHRS, CDR2 YFSETQ. The CDR3 sequence: CASSKGGPDEQYF. CDR3 in DNA: TGCGCCAGCAGCAAGGGGGGACCGGACGAGCAGTACTTC.

Notes on this clone: Additional DNA sequences in this sample encode the identical CDR3. J is TRBJ2-7 and V is TRBV7-9; TRBD2 matches at 13 bases. Germline assignment: CDR1 SEHNR and CDR2 FQNEAQ (reference sequence). CDR3 length: 15 amino acids. The trim removed 5 bases at V and 0 bases at J, leaving 1 base unmatched. The CDR3 is CASSRTSGSSYEQYF. In DNA, the CDR3 is TGTGCCAGCAGCCGGACTAGCGGGAGCTCCTACGAGCAGTACTTC. The entire variable domain, with the rest obtained from reference TRBV7-9 and TRBJ2-7, is as follows: DTGVSQNPRHKITKRGQNVTFRCDPISEHNRLYWYRQTLGQGPEFLTYFQNEAQLEKSRLLSDRFSAERPKGSFSTLEIQRTEQGDSAMYLCASSRTSGSSYEQYFGPGTRLTVT.

The chain combines TRBV12-5 with TRBJ2-5; 10 nucleotides match TRBD2. The CDR3 extends over 15 amino acids. Per germline, CDR1 LGHNT and CDR2 FRNRAP. The V segment lost 1 base and the J segment 4 bases; nucleotides outside the gene matches: 3. The CDR3 coding sequence is TGTGCTAGTGGTTTGGGCCTAGCGGGAGCAGAGACCCAGTACTTC. Amino acids: CASGLGLAGAETQYF.

CDR3 amino acids: CASSLVGVGQTQYF. In nucleotides, the CDR3 is TGTGCCAGCAGTTTGGTCGGGGTTGGGCAGACCCAGTACTTC. The chain joins TRBV27 to TRBJ2-5; D is perhaps TRBD2 (5 bases). Germline CDR1 MNHEY, CDR2 SMNVEV (reference sequence). The germline V and J ends were trimmed by 3 bases and 6 bases, with 14 bases remaining between them. The CDR3 extends over 14 amino acids.

The chain links TRBV5-8 to TRBJ2-1, with 8 bases aligning to TRBD1. V shed 4 bases and J 7 bases; nucleotides not matched to a gene: 10. Germline CDR1 and CDR2: SGHTS and YDEGEE. The CDR3 contains 15 residues. For the CDR3, the DNA is TGTGCCAGCAGCCGCGGACAGGGAAGTGTAAATGAGCAGTTCTTC. Amino acid sequence: CASSRGQGSVNEQFF.

This sequence joins TRBV7-9 and TRBJ2-1, with 9 bases lining up with TRBD2. V lost 5 bases, J lost 2 bases, and 4 bases stayed unmatched. This CDR3 comprises 15 residues. In germline, CDR1 is SEHNR, CDR2 FQNEAQ (reference sequence). The CDR3 bases are TGTGCCAGCAGCCGATTAGCGGGAGCCTACAATGAGCAGTTCTTC. It specifies CASSRLAGAYNEQFF.

The chain has TRBV6-1 and TRBJ1-3, with D hard to call. The germline V and J ends were trimmed by 2 bases and 0 bases, with 11 bases remaining between them. The CDR3 runs to 16 residues. From germline, CDR1 is MNHNS and CDR2 SASEGT. CDR3 residues: CASSEKPRGSGNTIYF. CDR3 DNA: TGTGCCAGCAGTGAAAAGCCCCGAGGCTCTGGAAACACCATATATTTT.

This rearrangement joins TRBV19 to TRBJ1-2, with 9 positions matching TRBD1. Per germline, CDR1 LNHDA and CDR2 SQIVND (reference sequence). The CDR3 has 14 amino acids. The trim removed 8 bases at V and 6 bases at J, leaving 10 bases unmatched. The CDR3, as DNA: TGTGCCAGTGCCCGGGACAGGGAGGGAGATGGCTACACCTTC. Translation gives CASARDREGDGYTF.